Listed here is a single T cell receptor beta chain. The antigen remains undetermined. The entry originates in a study of regulatory T cells in long-lasting Graves disease. Study outcomes and limitations: Persistent Graves' patients showed less TCR diversity than newly diagnosed patients showed.

Building of the TCR beta libraries involved iRepertoire HTBI primers and Arm-PCR of CDR3 regions. MiXCR was run by TCRdb on the multiplex PCR reads, yielding one entry per CDR3 protein. The table shows roughly 320,000 distinct CDR3 sequences, with over 15% occurring only once. The time point here: newly diagnosed GD, antithyroid drugs for less than 3 months. The authors made the TCR library using RNA they extracted from PBMCs. The junction had 6 bases not matched to a gene; V was cut back by 4 bases and J by 7 bases. Per germline, CDR1 SGHNT and CDR2 YYREEE (reference sequence). The CDR3 loop spans 15 amino acids. The data also belong to a second study, concerning T cells in Graves' hyperthyroidism and ophthalmopathy.

Here the sequenced sample was peripheral blood mononuclear cells (PBMCs), taken at new diagnosis, from a patient treated with antithyroid drugs. The rearrangement uses TRBV5-4 and TRBJ1-6; 9 positions match TRBD1. The clonotype comes from a man aged 35 to 55 with Graves disease. DNA for the CDR3: TGTGCCAGCAGCAAGGACAGGGGAAGGAATTCACCCCTCCACTTT. Amino acid sequence: CASSKDRGRNSPLHF.